This T cell receptor (beta chain) was recorded in a study of cytomegalovirus exposure and HLA in healthy donors. The PCR used 60 Vbeta and 13 Jbeta primers. Produced via immunoSEQ multiplex PCR; TCRdb's table is partial and in-frame only. The sample holds 90,000 to 110,000 clones, over 65% seen once. Source material: PBMCs. The source of this sequence is a man aged 40-50 years in good health and CMV-seropositive.

CDR3 sequence (DNA): TGTGCCAGTGGTTGGGCAAGGGGATGGGATGGCTACACCTTC. This encodes CASGWARGWDGYTF. This chain joins TRBV6-1 and TRBJ1-2; D may be TRBD1 (5 bases). Germline CDR1 and CDR2: MNHNS and SASEGT. V was cut by 9 bases and J by 6 bases, with 20 bases left in between. This CDR3 spans 14 amino acids.